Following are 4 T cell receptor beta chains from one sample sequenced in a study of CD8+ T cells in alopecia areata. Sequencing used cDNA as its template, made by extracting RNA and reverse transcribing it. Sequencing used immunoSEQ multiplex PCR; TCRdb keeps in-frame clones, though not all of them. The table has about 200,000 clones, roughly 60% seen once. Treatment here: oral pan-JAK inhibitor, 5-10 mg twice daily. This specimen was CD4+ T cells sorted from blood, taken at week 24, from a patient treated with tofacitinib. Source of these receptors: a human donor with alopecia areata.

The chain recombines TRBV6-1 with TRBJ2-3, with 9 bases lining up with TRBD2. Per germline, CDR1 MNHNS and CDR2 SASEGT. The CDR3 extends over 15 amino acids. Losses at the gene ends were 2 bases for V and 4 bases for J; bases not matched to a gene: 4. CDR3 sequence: CASSESKRGADTQYF. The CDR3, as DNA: TGTGCCAGCAGTGAATCGAAGCGGGGGGCAGATACGCAGTATTTT.

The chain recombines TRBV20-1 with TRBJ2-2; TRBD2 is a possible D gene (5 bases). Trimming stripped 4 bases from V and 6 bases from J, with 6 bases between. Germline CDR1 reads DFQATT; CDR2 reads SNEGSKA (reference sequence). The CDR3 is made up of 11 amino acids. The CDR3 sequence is CSAMRAGELFF. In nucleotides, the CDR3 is TGCAGTGCTATGCGGGCCGGGGAGCTGTTTTTT.

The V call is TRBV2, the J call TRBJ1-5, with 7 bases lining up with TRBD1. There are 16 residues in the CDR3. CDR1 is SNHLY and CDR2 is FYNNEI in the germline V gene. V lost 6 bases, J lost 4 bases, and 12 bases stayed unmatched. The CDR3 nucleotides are TGTGCCAGCAGCGGCAGTCCCAGGGGGGGTAATCAGCCCCAGCATTTT. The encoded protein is CASSGSPRGGNQPQHF.

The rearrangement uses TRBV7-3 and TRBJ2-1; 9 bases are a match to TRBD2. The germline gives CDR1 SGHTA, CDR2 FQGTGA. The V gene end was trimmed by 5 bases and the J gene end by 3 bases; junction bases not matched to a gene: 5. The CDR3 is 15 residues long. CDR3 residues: CASSRSGGFYNEQFF. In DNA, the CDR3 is TGTGCCAGCAGCCGGAGCGGGGGGTTCTACAATGAGCAGTTCTTC.